A selection of T cell receptor beta chains follows, all from one sample in a study. A single record per CDR3 protein comes from TCRdb applying MiXCR to the RT-PCR reads. The table shows about 680,000 distinct CDR3 sequences, with more than 13% occurring only once. The sequenced sample consisted of memory CD4+ T cells from blood. Every receptor here comes from a female donor in good health, serving as a healthy control. Each CDR3 is given with its conserved first and last residue.

19	TRBV5-6	TRBJ2-1	CASSSLIALTVVSYNEQFF
16	TRBV6-2/TRBV6-3	TRBJ1-1	CASSYAKYRLNTEAFF
16	TRBV5-1	TRBJ2-7	CASTVLAGGSGNEQYF
13	TRBV27	TRBJ1-3	CASSLSTGNTIYF
13	TRBV19	TRBJ1-5	CASSISTVKPQHF
19	TRBV27	TRBJ2-2	CASMAGQGRGGGRSGELFF
14	TRBV7-2	TRBJ2-1	CASSLQIPHNEQFF
14	TRBV20-1	TRBJ1-5	CSATAGWSNQPQHF
13	TRBV12-3/TRBV12-4	TRBJ2-5	CASSFPASETQYF
16	TRBV18	TRBJ2-2	CASSPTTGRNTGELFF
16	TRBV5-1	TRBJ2-7	CASSSLPTAGDHEQYF
16	TRBV12-3/TRBV12-4	TRBJ2-7	CASSSGLAGGSYEQYF
12	TRBV7-2	TRBJ1-2	CASSLQGSGYTF
13	TRBV15	TRBJ2-7	CATSYLAGNEQYF
17	TRBV27	TRBJ2-1	CASSLGLAGNIHNEQFF
14	TRBV29-1	TRBJ2-3	CSVEGAGDGDTQYF
12	TRBV29-1	TRBJ1-2	CSVEPQGASYTF
14	TRBV7-2	TRBJ2-5	CASIPRAGQETQYF
12	TRBV29-1	TRBJ2-1	CSGWTSGDEQFF
12	TRBV20-1	TRBJ1-6	CSTNSYNSPLHF
13	TRBV5-4	TRBJ2-5	CASSLQPLETQYF
13	TRBV12-3/TRBV12-4	TRBJ2-1	CASSLGQLDEQFF
15	TRBV7-7	TRBJ2-1	CASSSIAGGRGEQFF
14	TRBV5-1	TRBJ2-2	CASSGGQGPGELFF
17	TRBV29-1	TRBJ2-3	CSVEDRLAKVGTDTQYF
15	TRBV10-3	TRBJ1-4	CAISEQGPTNEKLFF
17	TRBV4-1	TRBJ1-5	CASSQGVGPYSNQPQHF
13	TRBV20-1	TRBJ1-2	CSARDPGDYGYTF
16	TRBV7-9	TRBJ2-7	CASSKSGQGAAYEQYF
17	TRBV6-2/TRBV6-3	TRBJ2-6	CASSQSGVGSGANVLTF
14	TRBV5-1	TRBJ2-7	CASSLARSTYEQYF
14	TRBV20-1	TRBJ2-7	CSARKVRGDYEQYF
17	TRBV4-1	TRBJ2-5	CARSQGRMGVTQETQYF
15	TRBV28	TRBJ2-3	CASIPLGRRTDTQYF
15	TRBV6-5	TRBJ1-2	CASSYGHGGDYGYTF
13	TRBV6-5	TRBJ2-1	CASTKPGLREQFF
19	TRBV24-1	TRBJ2-6	CATSGPRQGTSSGANVLTF
14	TRBV15	TRBJ1-4	CATSYPPRNEKLFF
16	TRBV6-5	TRBJ1-5	CASSPSLNLGNQPQHF
13	TRBV20-1	TRBJ2-7	CSAGEGQPYEQYF